One and the same sample provided the 15 T cell receptor beta chains below, sequenced in a study of T-cell reconstitution after alpha-beta-depleted transplantation in children. Unique molecular identifiers were used to barcode this TCRbeta library. TCRdb analysed the PCR reads with MiXCR anew, one entry per CDR3 protein. The sample lists 700,000 to 950,000 distinct CDR3 sequences, roughly 16% occurring once. Sequenced here: PBMCs, mostly from graft donor cells, sampled 360 days after TCRalphabeta/CD19-depleted stem cell transplant. Receptor source: a male patient younger than 18 who had a stem cell transplant for acute lymphoblastic leukemia, so the T cells may come from the graft donor.

This clonotype has only a few counts. The genes are TRBV20-1 and TRBJ1-2; D perhaps matches TRBD1 (5 bases). The germline CDR1 and CDR2 sequences are DFQATT and SNEGSKA (reference sequence). The V gene lost 5 bases and the J gene lost 3 bases, with 10 bases spanning the gap. CDR3 length equals 12 residues. The CDR3 loop reads CSAWDADYGYTF. The CDR3 region has the DNA TGCAGTGCTTGGGACGCCGACTATGGCTACACCTTC.

The chain joins TRBV24-1 to TRBJ2-7; 10 bases fit TRBD1. V shed 3 bases and J 7 bases; nucleotides not matched to a gene: 8. There are 15 residues in the CDR3. The germline V gene has CDR1 KGHDR and CDR2 SFDVKD. The CDR3 reads CATSDPGQGVGEQYF. The CDR3 bases are TGTGCCACCAGTGATCCCGGACAGGGGGTGGGTGAGCAGTACTTC.

The gene calls are TRBV3-1 and TRBJ1-1; D gene ambiguous. The germline gives CDR1 LGHDT, CDR2 YNNKEL (reference sequence). Trimming took 3 bases from V and 2 from J, leaving 10 bases between them. The CDR3 sequence is 14 residues long. CDR3 sequence: CASSQIHSNTEAFF. The DNA for the CDR3 is TGTGCCAGCAGCCAGATTCACAGCAACACTGAAGCTTTCTTT.

This clonotype came up many times. The chain recombines TRBV5-4 with TRBJ2-3; 9 bases agree with TRBD2. Germline-derived CDR1 and CDR2 are SGHNT and YYREEE (reference sequence). V lost 0 bases to trimming and J lost 4 bases; unmatched junction nucleotides: 0. The CDR3 is made up of 14 amino acids. The CDR3 coding sequence is TGTGCCAGCAGCTTGGTAGCGGGAGCAGATACGCAGTATTTT. As protein: CASSLVAGADTQYF.

This clonotype was counted a few times. The rearrangement links TRBV5-1 to TRBJ2-7; a weak D match, TRBD2 (6 bases). Between the trimmed V and J ends, which lost 0 bases and 0 bases, there was a span of 13 bases. This CDR3 is built from 16 residues. Germline lookup yields CDR1 SGHRS and CDR2 YFSETQ. This CDR3 reads CASSLAGGLLSYEQYF. Here the CDR3 DNA reads TGCGCCAGCAGCTTGGCCGGAGGGCTCCTCTCCTACGAGCAGTACTTC.

This clonotype was seen many times. The chain links TRBV4-1 to TRBJ2-1; D remains ambiguous. V shed 6 bases and J shed 7 bases, with 10 bases lying between them. This CDR3 contains 12 residues. Germline loops: CDR1 MGHRA, CDR2 YSYEKL. The CDR3 protein is CASSMTANEQFF. CDR3 nucleotides: TGCGCCAGCAGTATGACTGCAAATGAGCAGTTCTTC.

The chain couples TRBV2 to TRBJ2-7; 7 bases fit TRBD2. V lost 6 bases and J lost 6; bases outside the gene matches: 5. Germline CDR1 is SNHLY and CDR2 is FYNNEI. The CDR3 is made up of 12 amino acids. The DNA of the CDR3 is TGTGCCAGCAGACGGGAGGCCATCGAGCAGTACTTC. Amino acids: CASRREAIEQYF.

The chain combines TRBV19 with TRBJ2-5; TRBD2 matches at 8 bases. The germline CDR1 and CDR2 sequences are LNHDA and SQIVND (reference sequence). After removal of 3 bases from V and 1 base from J, the junction contained 4 bases not matched to a gene. The CDR3 extends over 15 amino acids. The CDR3 loop is CASSIAGGFQETQYF. Here the CDR3 DNA reads TGTGCCAGTAGTATTGCGGGAGGCTTCCAAGAGACCCAGTACTTC.

J is TRBJ2-7 and V is TRBV13, with 11 nucleotides matching TRBD2. Germline lookup yields CDR1 PRHDT and CDR2 FYEKMQ (reference sequence). This CDR3 is built from 15 residues. Trimming removed 5 bases from V and 2 bases from J; junction bases left unmatched: 5. As DNA, the CDR3 is TGTGCCAGCAGCCCCCCTAGCGGGGGGACCTACGAGCAGTACTTC. Protein sequence: CASSPPSGGTYEQYF.

The sample holds many counts of this clonotype. The chain carries TRBV27 and TRBJ2-7; TRBD2 aligns across 8 bases. Trimming at V came to 0 bases and at J to 0 bases, leaving 4 bases not matched to a gene. Per germline, CDR1 MNHEY and CDR2 SMNVEV (reference sequence). The CDR3 totals 16 residues. CDR3 sequence reads: CASSLSASGSSYEQYF. In DNA form, the CDR3 reads TGTGCCAGCAGTTTATCGGCCAGCGGGAGCTCCTACGAGCAGTACTTC.

The table lists this clonotype with many counts. The chain combines TRBV20-1 with TRBJ2-1; D might be TRBD2 (5 bases). V gave up 0 bases and J gave up 0 bases, with 18 bases separating them. The CDR3 is made up of 18 amino acids. Germline V gene data show CDR1 as DFQATT and CDR2 as SNEGSKA (reference sequence). The CDR3 here is CSARDPLQRPSSYNEQFF. CDR3 nucleotide sequence: TGCAGTGCTAGAGATCCCCTTCAGCGGCCCAGCTCCTACAATGAGCAGTTCTTC.

The chain couples TRBV25-1 to TRBJ1-1; D remains unclear. CDR3 length: 15 residues. The V gene lost 6 bases and the J gene lost 2 bases, with 16 bases spanning the gap. Per the germline V gene, CDR1 is MGHDK and CDR2 is SYGVNS. The CDR3 DNA is TGTGCCAGCAGAATGAAAGGGAATGTAAACACTGAAGCTTTCTTT. The encoded protein is CASRMKGNVNTEAFF.

This clonotype was seen a handful of times. The chain couples TRBV12-3 or TRBV12-4 to TRBJ1-2; tentatively, D is TRBD1 (5 bases). The CDR3 spans 15 residues. V lost 6 bases and J 5 bases, leaving 19 bases between the germline ends. The CDR3 spells CASSPWGRDLYGYTF. The CDR3 DNA reads as TGTGCCAGCAGCCCTTGGGGCCGCGATTTGTATGGCTACACCTTC.

The chain joins TRBV10-1 to TRBJ2-7, with 9 bases matching TRBD2. V gave up 0 bases and J gave up 5 bases; unmatched junction bases: 8. The CDR3 contains 16 residues. Looked up from germline, CDR1 is WNHNN and CDR2 is SYGVQD (reference sequence). The CDR3 reads CASSESMAGGWDEQYF. The CDR3 region has the DNA TGCGCCAGCAGTGAGTCGATGGCGGGAGGGTGGGACGAGCAGTACTTC.

This clonotype turned up a few times. The chain joins TRBV12-3 or TRBV12-4 to TRBJ1-2; possibly TRBD1 for D (5 bases). Trimming took off 5 bases at V and 3 bases at J, with 16 bases between the two ends. The CDR3 covers 15 residues. This CDR3 reads CASSQWGREDYGYTF. Here the CDR3 DNA reads TGTGCCAGCAGTCAATGGGGCAGGGAGGACTATGGCTACACCTTC.